The 8 T cell receptor beta chains below all came from one sample that was sequenced in a study of T cell repertoires in cytomegalovirus infection (dated by TCRdb to the late 2010s). The treatment or condition label, read with the paper, signifies: in vitro stimulation with specific CMV peptide epitopes to enrich CMV-specific T cells. Sequencing relied on an Illumina HiSeq 1500. TCRdb reran the public reads through fastp at Q25 and MiXCR, keeping productive beta chains. Rows merge per CDR3 protein into single entries with the most common DNA and genes. This sample is represented by roughly 160,000 distinct CDR3 sequences; roughly a fifth of them were singletons. Roughly 25% of the sample is held by the ten biggest clonotypes. These TCRs' antigens remain unknown. Here the sequenced sample was CD8+ T cells from cultured PBMCs, taken from culture after CMV antigen stimulation. The receptors were sampled from a human donor in good health (CMV status not recorded). Some clones in this sample may be carry-over from other donors' samples.

This clonotype was detected ten times or more. The J gene is TRBJ1-6, the V gene TRBV12-3 or TRBV12-4; D remains ambiguous. V was clipped by 2 bases and J by 2 bases, with 10 bases between them. This CDR3 is built from 16 residues. The CDR3 DNA reads as TGTGCCAGCAGTTTACGTCCCGGGACCTATAATTCACCCCTCCACTTT. Protein sequence: CASSLRPGTYNSPLHF.

The rearrangement uses TRBV2 and TRBJ2-3; maybe TRBD2 (5 bases). The CDR3 sequence is 15 residues long. V was pared by 7 bases and J by 0 bases, with 14 bases between. CDR1 SNHLY and CDR2 FYNNEI come from the germline V gene. The CDR3 sequence is CASTVGSASTDTQYF. DNA of the CDR3: TGTGCCAGCACCGTTGGGAGTGCTAGCACAGATACGCAGTATTTT.

In this sample, this clonotype turned up a few times. The V gene is TRBV13, the J gene TRBJ2-1; D gene unclear. Per germline, CDR1 PRHDT and CDR2 FYEKMQ (reference sequence). The CDR3 runs 12 residues. V gave up 5 bases and J gave up 5 bases, with 7 bases separating them. In DNA, the CDR3 is TGTGCCAGCAGCCGTATTAACAATGAGCAGTTCTTC. Its protein product is CASSRINNEQFF. The full variable domain, in which reference TRBV13 and TRBJ2-1 provide the parts outside the CDR3, is AAGVIQSPRHLIKEKRETATLKCYPIPRHDTVYWYQQGPGQDPQFLISFYEKMQSDKGSIPDRFSAQQFSDYHSELNMSSLELGDSALYFCASSRINNEQFFGPGTRLTVL.

This clonotype has a handful of counts. The chain carries TRBV4-3 and TRBJ1-2, with D possibly TRBD1 on 5 matching bases. Between the trimmed V and J ends, which lost 0 bases and 2 bases, there was a span of 16 bases. The CDR3 is 17 amino acids. The germline V gene encodes CDR1 LGHNA and CDR2 YSLEER. Here the CDR3 DNA reads TGCGCCAGCAGCCAAGAAAGGTGGGACCGAAAAAACTATGGCTACACCTTC. Protein sequence: CASSQERWDRKNYGYTF.

This sequence joins TRBV4-1 and TRBJ2-1; TRBD1 is a possible D gene (5 bases). This CDR3 is built from 17 residues. Germline lookup yields CDR1 MGHRA and CDR2 YSYEKL. The germline V and J ends were trimmed by 1 base and 6 bases, with 19 bases remaining between them. The CDR3 DNA reads TGCGCCAGCAGCCAAGTGGTTCGGCAGGGCCGCACCAATGAGCAGTTCTTC. It is translated as CASSQVVRQGRTNEQFF.

The V and J genes are TRBV27 and TRBJ1-2; D is uncertain. V was cut by 3 bases and J by 7 bases, with 6 bases left in between. Germline V CDR1 and CDR2: MNHEY, SMNVEV (reference sequence). CDR3 length equals 11 residues. The CDR3 sequence is CASSFRGGYTF. CDR3 nucleotides: TGTGCCAGCAGTTTCCGGGGTGGCTACACCTTC.

This clonotype was observed a few times. This chain links TRBV14 with TRBJ2-1; D ambiguous. Germline CDR1 and CDR2: SGHDN and FVKESK. The CDR3 is 16 residues long. V was trimmed by 0 bases and J by 12 bases, leaving 21 bases between them. The CDR3 region is CASSQEREVWQFGQFF. The CDR3 DNA follows: TGTGCCAGCAGCCAAGAACGAGAGGTTTGGCAGTTTGGGCAGTTCTTC.

The V and J genes are TRBV15 and TRBJ2-3; D gene unclear. This CDR3 contains 15 residues. Deletions cut 3 bases from V and 4 bases from J, with 14 bases between. Looked up from germline, CDR1 is LNHNV and CDR2 is YYDKDF (reference sequence). CDR3 in amino acids: CATSRDPSPPDTQYF. The CDR3 DNA reads TGTGCCACCAGCAGGGATCCATCCCCCCCAGATACGCAGTATTTT.